The present TCR beta chain was sequenced within a study of T cells in Graves' hyperthyroidism and ophthalmopathy. Amplified TCR beta CDR3 regions derived from RNA transcripts. Using the HTBI primer set, a first-round RT-PCR was run on the TCR CDR3. TCRdb re-called the multiplex PCR reads with MiXCR, one entry per CDR3 protein. The sample carries about 620,000 distinct CDR3 sequences, 15% to 20% recorded once. In its sample, this clonotype was seen a few times. Its antigen is not known. Broader study findings: Ophthalmopathy, which appeared later, was predicted by the model a median about 6 months before onset.

The CDR3 runs 18 residues. J gave up 6 bases and V 7 bases, and 18 bases lay outside the gene matches. Germline CDR1 is SQVTM and CDR2 is ANQGSEA. This TCR was sampled from a woman aged 25 to 39 with Graves' hyperthyroidism. The chain uses TRBV29-1 and TRBJ2-1; 13 nucleotides align to TRBD2. Input material: blood. DNA for the CDR3: TGCAGCGCCCTCCTCGGACTAGCGGGAGTTACGGTACGCAATGAGCAGTTCTTC. As protein: CSALLGLAGVTVRNEQFF.